The present T cell receptor beta chain was sequenced within a study of circulating CD8 cells and anti-PD-1 response in melanoma (TCRdb year 2020). Concerning the study at large: Nivolumab was given to patients intravenously at 3 mg/kg every 2 weeks. The melanoma cohort included around 13 patients, of whom seven received anti-PD-1 as first-line therapy and six had previously received targeted therapy or immunotherapy. Patients with complete or partial responses were counted as responders, while patients with stable or progressive disease (RECIST v1.1) were counted as non-responders. A total of about 11 melanoma patients were included in the TCR repertoire analysis, 4 of them responders and 7 non-responders. On on-treatment samples, PD-1 was detected using a biotinylated anti-human IgG4 antibody. Findings and caveats that apply to the study as a whole: Because of limited material, replicates were generally not included when the experiments were performed. The published TCR repertoire comparisons used only baseline and M1 samples from a small cohort with few responders. The cohort mixed treatment-naive and previously treated patients, which the authors noted could influence results. The DNEG repertoire had the highest diversity, the PD-1 and DPOS repertoires had similar and higher clonality, and the TIGIT repertoires had the lowest diversity. Since no tumor material could be accessed, the researchers instead assessed tumor reactivity using peptide assays on expanded sorted subsets. Repertoires were mostly private between subsets, with fewer than 7.5% of TRB clonotypes shared at M1, and the greatest sharing occurred between DPOS and TIGIT.

Compared with the rest of its sample, this clonotype is large (0.1 to 1%). The antigen it binds to is not known. The sample holds no much larger clone one base away, and base qualities are not on file. A BD FACSAria II cell sorter was used to sort four subsets, defined by PD-1 and/or TIGIT, from live CD3+CD8+TCRalphabeta+ cells. To characterize relevance to anti-PD-1 therapy response, circulating CD8 T cells were sorted into four subsets based on PD-1 and TIGIT expression. For every sorted CD8 T-cell subset, sequencing covered both the TCR alpha and the TCR beta chains. Peripheral blood was drawn before the first anti-PD-1 injection and after two and four injections. Ficoll gradient centrifugation was used to isolate PBMCs immediately. Until use, PBMCs were stored frozen in liquid nitrogen in RPMI containing about 21% FCS and roughly 9.2% DMSO. After thawing, PBMCs were stained with a viability dye and with antibodies against CD3, CD8alpha, TCRalphabeta, PD-1 and TIGIT. The RNeasy Kit was used to extract total RNA, and all samples had a RIN greater than 7.

CDR1 SGDLS and CDR2 YYNGEE are derived from the germline V gene. Clipping removes 5 bases from V and 7 bases from J, with 10 as the unmatched junction base count. The CDR3 holds 15 amino acids from the cysteine to the phenylalanine. The sequence is cut down to CDR3 DNA, 45 bases in frame from base 1. Sequencing took place on a NextSeq 500. The QIAseq Immune Repertoire RNA Library Kit, Human TCR Panel was used to prepare TCR libraries from 15 ng of total RNA. Sequencing of the TCR libraries was done on an Illumina NextSeq with a Mid Output V2 kit and asymmetric 261x41 paired-end reads. Every TCR library was diluted to 4 nM, then pooled, denatured and loaded at roughly 0.94 pM. The paper's processing steps were these. TCR FASTQ files were processed in the QIAGEN GeneGlobe Data Analysis Center, and downstream analysis was performed in R 3.5.2. To get clonality, Shannon entropy was normalized by the log of the number of unique productive sequences and the result was subtracted from one. Fisher exact tests at 5% FDR, run separately within each subset, picked out TRA or TRB clonotypes whose abundance differed between baseline and M1. Differentially abundant clonotypes were grouped as emerging, expanding, contracting or non-expanding/contracting. Repertoire overlap between patients was measured with Morisita's overlap index. The raw public data were reprocessed by TCRdb itself: fastp quality trimming at Q25, MiXCR clonotype calling, in-frame beta chains only. Records with the same CDR3 protein are collapsed into one entry carrying the most frequent genes and DNA. TCRdb's processing, not the study's, gives the V and J calls here. A total of 310 or so distinct CDR3 sequences appear in this sample, about 10% of them only once. The leading ten clones occupy roughly 50% of the sample.

Recombination joined TRBV9 with TRBJ2-1, with 9 bases matching TRBD1. This material consisted of CD8+ T cells from PBMCs, taken at baseline or after one month of anti-PD-1 therapy (not recorded which). The clonotype comes from a human donor with melanoma. The nucleotides read TGTGCCAGCAGAAGCCCGGGACAGGGTCAGAATGAGCAGTTCTTC. Its translation reads: CASRSPGQGQNEQFF.